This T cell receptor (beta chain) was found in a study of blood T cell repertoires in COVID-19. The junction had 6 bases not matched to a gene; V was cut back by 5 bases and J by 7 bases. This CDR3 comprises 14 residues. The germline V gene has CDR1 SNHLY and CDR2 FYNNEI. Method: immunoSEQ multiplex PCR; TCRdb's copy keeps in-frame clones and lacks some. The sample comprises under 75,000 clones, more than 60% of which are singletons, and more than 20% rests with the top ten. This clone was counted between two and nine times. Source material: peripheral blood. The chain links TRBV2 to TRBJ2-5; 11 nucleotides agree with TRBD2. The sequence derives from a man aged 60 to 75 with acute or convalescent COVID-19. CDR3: CASSTSGGRGTQYF. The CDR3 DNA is TGTGCCAGCAGTACTAGCGGGGGCCGGGGGACCCAGTACTTC.